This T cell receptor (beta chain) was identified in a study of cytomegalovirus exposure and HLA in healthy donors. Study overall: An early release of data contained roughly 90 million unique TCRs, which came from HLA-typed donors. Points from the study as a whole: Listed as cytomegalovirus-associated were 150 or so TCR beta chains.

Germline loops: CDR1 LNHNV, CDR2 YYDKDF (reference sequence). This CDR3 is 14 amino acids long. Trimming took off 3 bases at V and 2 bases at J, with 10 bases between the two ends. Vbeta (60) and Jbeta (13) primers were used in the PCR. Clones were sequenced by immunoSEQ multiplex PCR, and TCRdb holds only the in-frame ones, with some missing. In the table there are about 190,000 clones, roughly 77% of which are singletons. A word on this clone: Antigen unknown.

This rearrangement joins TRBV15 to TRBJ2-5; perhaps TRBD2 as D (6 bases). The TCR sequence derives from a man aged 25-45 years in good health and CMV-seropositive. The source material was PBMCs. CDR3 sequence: CATSRPTSQETQYF. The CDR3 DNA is TGTGCCACCAGCAGGCCGACTAGTCAAGAGACCCAGTACTTC.